This is a list of T cell receptor beta chains from one sample in a study of CD8 T cells in ankylosing spondylitis. One entry per CDR3 protein, called by TCRdb with MiXCR from the 5' RACE reads. The top ten hold more than 12% of the sample, which has 350,000 or so distinct CDR3 sequences, less than 10% seen once. Sequencing input: blood, either unsorted or a sorted T cell fraction (not recorded which). The source of these receptors is a male donor with ankylosing spondylitis. Both conserved end residues are part of each CDR3. D genes are given only for firm matches. Some rows have no size entry. The others give once, few or many, or a class for an expanded clone.

V,D,size,J,DNA,CDR3
TRBV5-1,-,-,TRBJ1-3,TGCGCCAGCAGCCAGGACAGCTCTGGAAACACCATATATTTT,CASSQDSSGNTIYF
TRBV5-1,-,-,TRBJ2-1,TGCGCCAGCAGCTTGGAGGGGCCCCAGGGCCCCCCCCCTTCCAATGAGCAGTTCTTC,CASSLEGPQGPPPSNEQFF
TRBV4-3,-,few,TRBJ1-3,TGCGCCAGCAGCCAAGATACAGGCTCTGGAAACACCATATATTTT,CASSQDTGSGNTIYF
TRBV19,TRBD1,few,TRBJ1-1,TGTGCCAGCTACCGGGACAGGGCTCAAAACACTGAAGCTTTCTTT,CASYRDRAQNTEAFF
TRBV10-3,-,-,TRBJ2-1,TGTGCCATCAGTGAGTCGCGGGGGCCATACAATGAGCAGTTCTTC,CAISESRGPYNEQFF
TRBV29-1,TRBD1,many,TRBJ2-6,TGCAGCGTCGACCCGGGACAGGGGGCAGGTGGGGCCAACGTCCTGACTTTC,CSVDPGQGAGGANVLTF
TRBV4-3,-,-,TRBJ2-1,TGCGCCAGCAGCCAAGTAGGACAGCCATTGGATGAGCAGTTCTTC,CASSQVGQPLDEQFF
TRBV4-1,-,-,TRBJ1-1,TGCGCCAGCAGCCAGCCGCTCCAGGGAACTGAAGCTTTCTTT,CASSQPLQGTEAFF
TRBV10-3,-,few,TRBJ2-1,TGTGCCATCAGTGATCCCAGGGGCTCCTACAATGAGCAGTTCTTC,CAISDPRGSYNEQFF
TRBV9,-,many,TRBJ2-1,TGTGCCAGCAGCGTAGCCCCACTAGTTAACTCCTACAATGAGCAGTTCTTC,CASSVAPLVNSYNEQFF
TRBV7-2,TRBD2,-,TRBJ2-5,TGTGCCAGCAGCCCAGCGGGAGCTATGAAGACCCAGTACTTC,CASSPAGAMKTQYF
TRBV12-3/TRBV12-4,-,many,TRBJ2-5,TGTGCCAGCAGTTCCCCTACCCAGTACTTC,CASSSPTQYF
TRBV5-4,-,few,TRBJ2-3,TGTGCCAGCAGCAACGGGGGCACAGATACGCAGTATTTT,CASSNGGTDTQYF
TRBV5-1,-,many,TRBJ2-7,TGCGCCAGCAGCTTGGACATAATATCCTACGAGCAGTACTTC,CASSLDIISYEQYF
TRBV7-2,-,few,TRBJ2-1,TGTGCCAGCAGCTTAGGCACGCGCCCAAGCTCCTACAATGAGCAGTTCTTC,CASSLGTRPSSYNEQFF
TRBV7-9,-,-,TRBJ2-7,TGTGCCAGCAGCTTGAGCACTCCTGATTATTACGAGCAGTACTTC,CASSLSTPDYYEQYF
TRBV28,-,few,TRBJ2-7,TGTGCCAGCAGCGTGAACAGTTACGAGCAGTACTTC,CASSVNSYEQYF
TRBV5-1,-,-,TRBJ2-2,TGCGCCAGCAGCTTGGAGGGTAGTGACACCGGGGAGCTGTTTTTT,CASSLEGSDTGELFF
TRBV3-1,-,-,TRBJ2-7,TGTGCCAGCAGCCCCCGTATTGGCGAGCAGTACTTC,CASSPRIGEQYF
TRBV28,-,-,TRBJ1-2,TGTGCCAGCAGTACGTCCGGGACGATAGAGTGGCCCTATGGCTACACCTTC,CASSTSGTIEWPYGYTF
TRBV10-3,-,many,TRBJ1-1,TGTGCCATCAGCCAAGACAGGCCGAACACTGAAGCTTTCTTT,CAISQDRPNTEAFF
TRBV7-8,TRBD2,-,TRBJ2-3,TGTGCCAGCAAACCACTAGCGGGATACACAGATACGCAGTATTTT,CASKPLAGYTDTQYF
TRBV5-1,-,-,TRBJ2-3,TGCGCCAGCAGCTTGGCCGGCTATAGCACAGATACGCAGTATTTT,CASSLAGYSTDTQYF
TRBV7-2,-,many,TRBJ2-5,TGTGCGACAGGACTCCCAGGCCGTCAAGAGACCCAGTACTTC,CATGLPGRQETQYF
TRBV20-1,-,-,TRBJ2-4,TGCAGTGCTAGCGATTTCGACGAAAACATTCAGTACTTC,CSASDFDENIQYF
TRBV11-2,-,many,TRBJ2-3,TGTGCCAGCAGCTTAGTAGGGCCAGCCTCGAGCACGCAGTATTTT,CASSLVGPASSTQYF
TRBV20-1,-,-,TRBJ2-7,TGCAGTGCTAGAAAATGGACCCAAACAACCTCCTACGAGCAGTACTTC,CSARKWTQTTSYEQYF
TRBV20-1,-,many,TRBJ2-2,TGCAGTGCTAGAGAACCCGGTAGGGGCGACACCGGGGAGCTGTTTTTT,CSAREPGRGDTGELFF
TRBV20-1,TRBD1,few,TRBJ1-1,TGCAGTCCTAAGGGGGACAGGGGGCTTGCTTTCTTT,CSPKGDRGLAFF
TRBV24-1,-,-,TRBJ2-3,TGTGCCACCAGTGATTTGCAGGGGGGAGCAGATACGCAGTATTTT,CATSDLQGGADTQYF
TRBV29-1,-,many,TRBJ2-4,TGCAGCGTCGAAAAGCTGGGGTCAGCCAAAAACATTCAGTACTTC,CSVEKLGSAKNIQYF
TRBV9,-,few,TRBJ2-1,TGTGCCAGCAGCCCAGGAAGTAGCAGCTCCTACAATGAGCAGTTCTTC,CASSPGSSSSYNEQFF
TRBV9,-,many,TRBJ1-2,TGTGCCAGCAGCGTTGACAGCAACTATGGCTACACCTTC,CASSVDSNYGYTF
TRBV18,-,few,TRBJ2-3,TGTGCCAGCTCACCAGATACGCAGTATTTT,CASSPDTQYF
TRBV25-1,-,many,TRBJ1-1,TGTGCCAGCAGCCAGCGTGGGAACACTGAAGCTTTCTTT,CASSQRGNTEAFF
TRBV16,TRBD1,-,TRBJ2-1,TGTGCCAGCGCAGGACAGGATCGGGATGAGCAGTTCTTC,CASAGQDRDEQFF
TRBV30,-,few,TRBJ2-7,TGTGCCTGGAGTAGGGGCCGTTCCTACGAGCAGTACTTC,CAWSRGRSYEQYF
TRBV14,-,few,TRBJ2-7,TGTGCCAGCAGCCAACTGAGGTTGGAGCAGTACTTC,CASSQLRLEQYF
TRBV7-3,TRBD2,few,TRBJ2-1,TGTGCCAGCAGCTTAGCGACTAGCGGGAGAGGTGAGCAGTTCTTC,CASSLATSGRGEQFF
TRBV4-3,TRBD1,-,TRBJ2-1,TGCGCCAGCAGCCAAGGGACAGGGGCCCGCAATGAGCAGTTCTTC,CASSQGTGARNEQFF
TRBV7-2,-,few,TRBJ2-3,TGTGCCAGCAGCTTAGCGGGACTTAGCACAGATACGCAGTATTTT,CASSLAGLSTDTQYF
TRBV5-1,-,many,TRBJ2-3,TGCGCCAGCAGCTTGTCGGGAGACGGCACAGATACGCAGTATTTT,CASSLSGDGTDTQYF
TRBV2,-,few,TRBJ1-5,TGTGCCAGCAGTGAAGGAAGGGCTTCAAAGCATTTT,CASSEGRASKHF
TRBV27,-,few,TRBJ1-2,TGTGCCAGCAGTTTACATGACGGGGCTAACTATGGCTACACCTTC,CASSLHDGANYGYTF